These 11 T cell receptor beta chains share one sample of origin, sequenced in a study of molecular identifiers for immune sequencing clone quantification. Via MiXCR, TCRdb re-called the PCR reads, giving one row per CDR3 protein. In the table there are under 800,000 distinct CDR3 sequences, 25% of which are singletons. Sequenced material: naive CD8+ T cells from blood, with Jurkat cell RNA spiked in. Described subset: FACS-sorted CD8+CD4-CCR7+CD45RA+ naive T cells. These receptors were collected from a human donor in good health. Some libraries in this study had Jurkat cell RNA spiked in.

There are a few counts of this clonotype. The V and J genes are TRBV5-6 and TRBJ2-1; no reliable D call. Deletions cut 2 bases from V and 8 bases from J, with 11 bases between. CDR3 length equals 13 residues. Germline assignment: CDR1 SGHDT and CDR2 YYEEEE. CDR3 coding DNA: TGTGCCAGCAGCTTTGGGCCGGGCGATGAGCAGTTCTTC. Residues: CASSFGPGDEQFF.

This clonotype turned up a few times. V and J are TRBV6-4 and TRBJ1-5; D not resolved. The CDR3 runs to 16 residues. In germline, CDR1 is MRHNA, CDR2 SNTAGT. With 7 bases removed from V and 1 base from J, the gap between germline ends came to 17 bases. The CDR3 sequence is CASIKPGCRSNQPQHF. Written as DNA, the CDR3 is TGTGCCAGCATCAAACCGGGGTGTCGGAGCAATCAGCCCCAGCATTTT.

In its sample, this clonotype was seen a few times. CDR3 nucleotide sequence: TGTGCCAGCAGAGTTGGGGCCGCCGGCTACACCTTC. Translation: CASRVGAAGYTF. V and J are TRBV5-6 and TRBJ1-2, with D perhaps TRBD1 (5 bases). This CDR3 contains 12 residues. Trimming removed 5 bases at V and 8 bases at J, with 13 bases between. Germline V CDR1 and CDR2: SGHDT, YYEEEE.

In its sample, this clonotype was seen a few times. The chain combines TRBV24-1 with TRBJ1-2; the D is unclear. Germline values: CDR1 KGHDR, CDR2 SFDVKD. V dropped 4 bases and J dropped 8 bases, with 13 bases sitting between them. The CDR3 spans 13 residues. For the CDR3, the DNA is TGTGCCACCAGTGAAACCGATTTTTTGGGCTACACCTTC. Translating it yields CATSETDFLGYTF.

This sequence joins TRBV11-2 and TRBJ1-3; D possibly corresponds to TRBD1 (6 bases). CDR3 length equals 14 residues. The V end was cut by 7 bases, the J end by 3 bases, with 13 bases between. Germline V gives CDR1 SGHAT, CDR2 FQNNGV. The chain's CDR3 is CASTGTGFGNTIYF. The CDR3 nucleotides read TGTGCCAGCACCGGAACAGGGTTTGGAAACACCATATATTTT.

This clonotype was observed many times. The chain recombines TRBV9 with TRBJ2-3; D unclear. The CDR3 is 17 residues long. V was clipped by 0 bases and J by 0 bases, with 14 bases between them. Germline V gives CDR1 SGDLS, CDR2 YYNGEE. The CDR3 region is CASSVESKVTSTDTQYF. Written as DNA, the CDR3 is TGTGCCAGCAGCGTAGAATCGAAGGTTACCAGCACAGATACGCAGTATTTT.

V gene TRBV27 combines with J gene TRBJ1-6; tentative D call: TRBD1 (6 bases). V was cut by 5 bases and J by 7 bases, with 24 bases left in between. The length of the CDR3 is 18 residues. Germline V lookup: CDR1 MNHEY, CDR2 SMNVEV (reference sequence). CDR3 nucleotides: TGTGCCAGCAGTCCTCAGGCTGTACAGGGCCCCGGAAATTCACCCCTCCACTTT. It specifies CASSPQAVQGPGNSPLHF.

The CDR3 here is CASSLGVVAGGYEQYF. The CDR3 region has the DNA TGTGCCAGCAGTTTAGGCGTGGTAGCGGGCGGTTACGAGCAGTACTTC. This chain uses TRBV12-3 or TRBV12-4 with TRBJ2-7, with 7 bases fitting TRBD2. This CDR3 is 16 amino acids long. V dropped 1 base and J dropped 4; count of bases not matched to a gene: 10.

This clonotype occurred many times. The chain carries TRBV29-1 and TRBJ1-2; TRBD1 agrees at 7 bases. The CDR3 has 13 residues. Per germline, CDR1 SQVTM and CDR2 ANQGSEA. The V segment lost 6 bases and the J segment 1 base; nucleotides outside the gene matches: 5. CDR3 amino acids: CSVRTGDNYGYTF. CDR3 nucleotides: TGCAGCGTCAGGACAGGTGATAACTATGGCTACACCTTC. Complete variable domain (other parts from reference TRBV29-1 and TRBJ1-2): SAVISQKPSRDICQRGTSLTIQCQVDSQVTMMFWYRQQPGQSLTLIATANQGSEATYESGFVIDKFPISRPNLTFSTLTVSNMSPEDSSIYLCSVRTGDNYGYTFGSGTRLTVV.

The J gene is TRBJ1-1, the V gene TRBV19, with D hard to call. The CDR3 totals 14 residues. The V gene's germline CDR1 is LNHDA and CDR2 SQIVND (reference sequence). The V and J ends lost 3 bases and 1 base respectively, with 9 bases between them. CDR3 DNA: TGTGCCAGTAGTATTGATGGACGGAACACTGAAGCTTTCTTT. This gives the protein CASSIDGRNTEAFF.

CDR3 amino acids: CASSLALGNEQYF. The CDR3 bases are TGTGCCAGCAGCTTAGCTCTGGGGAACGAGCAGTACTTC. The chain links TRBV7-9 to TRBJ2-7; unclear D gene. CDR3 length: 13 residues. V gave up 0 bases and J gave up 5 bases, with 8 bases separating them. Germline V lookup: CDR1 SEHNR, CDR2 FQNEAQ (reference sequence).